These 24 T cell receptor beta chains were all obtained from the same sample, sequenced in a study of metastatic and nonmetastatic thyroid tumors. TCRdb redid the clone calls on the PCR reads using MiXCR. The data hold tens of thousands of clones, with 9.5% to 15% observed a single time. Every patient was untreated before thyroid surgery. Material for sequencing was blood. The receptors derive from a female donor with papillary thyroid cancer or a benign thyroid nodule (not recorded which). Some clones in this sample may be carry-over from other donors' samples.

The V gene is TRBV7-6, the J gene TRBJ2-3, with D possibly TRBD1 on 5 matching bases. The DNA end lines up better with TRBJ1-5; the J call may be wrong. Per the germline V gene, CDR1 is SGHVS and CDR2 is FNYEAQ. This CDR3 has 17 residues. The CDR3 sequence is CASSLGGSAGGADTQHF. CDR3 sequence (DNA): TGTGCCAGCAGCTTGGGGGGGTCAGCGGGAGGCGCAGATACGCAGCATTTT.

This clone showed up many times. The CDR3 region has the DNA TGTGCCAGCAAACAGGGACGCTCTGGAAACACCATATATTTT. Protein sequence: CASKQGRSGNTIYF. The V call is TRBV6-1, the J call TRBJ1-3; maybe TRBD1 (6 bases). V lost 7 bases and J 0 bases, leaving 10 bases between the germline ends. The CDR3 covers 14 residues. The germline V gene encodes CDR1 MNHNS and CDR2 SASEGT.

This clone was observed many times. The V call is TRBV9, the J call TRBJ1-1; D not certain. V dropped 3 bases and J dropped 2 bases, with 8 bases sitting between them. The CDR3 is 13 amino acids. CDR1 and CDR2 (germline): SGDLS, YYNGEE. The CDR3: CASSAGPNTEAFF. DNA for the CDR3: TGTGCCAGCAGCGCCGGGCCTAACACTGAAGCTTTCTTT.

Notes on this clone: Just one base apart from a much larger clone, this may be a read error. The CDR3 nucleotides are TGCAGCGTTGAAGATGCAGACAGGACTTCCCACAATGAGCAGTTCTTC. Amino acid sequence: CSVEDADRTSHNEQFF. V is TRBV29-1 and J is TRBJ2-1, with a tentative D call TRBD1 (6 bases). Germline V gives CDR1 SQVTM, CDR2 ANQGSEA. V gave up 0 bases and J gave up 5 bases, with 17 bases separating them. The CDR3 contains 16 residues.

This clone has a handful of counts. The DNA for the CDR3 is TGTGCCAGCAGTTACACCGAAAGCGGAAACTCCTACGAGCAGTACGTC. Its protein product is CASSYTESGNSYEQYV. V and J are TRBV6-5 and TRBJ2-7; D is perhaps TRBD2 (5 bases). The CDR3 is 16 amino acids. The V gene lost 2 bases and the J gene lost 0 bases, with 14 bases spanning the gap. CDR1 is MNHEY, CDR2 SVGAGI, per germline.

Turning to this clone: A much larger clone differs by one base, so this may be a read error. The V and J genes are TRBV14 and TRBJ2-1, with D tentatively TRBD2 (5 bases). This CDR3 region has 13 residues. V gave up 4 bases and J gave up 8 bases, with 12 bases separating them. Germline V lookup: CDR1 SGHDN, CDR2 FVKESK. The CDR3 loop is CASSLTPEDEQFF. The CDR3 nucleotides read TGTGCCAGCAGCCTTACTCCGGAGGATGAGCAGTTCTTC.

The chain couples TRBV30 to TRBJ1-2, with D perhaps TRBD1 (5 bases). V lost 2 bases, J lost 6 bases, and 13 bases lay in between. Germline CDR1 is GTSNPN and CDR2 is SVGIG (reference sequence). The CDR3 has 13 residues. The CDR3 DNA sequence: TGTGCCTGGAGTCGACAGCTATCGGATGGCTACACCTTC. Protein product: CAWSRQLSDGYTF.

This clone was seen at least ten times. The chain has TRBV13 and TRBJ2-7, with unresolved D. Germline lookup yields CDR1 PRHDT and CDR2 FYEKMQ (reference sequence). With 0 bases removed from V and 0 bases from J, the gap between germline ends came to 3 bases. This CDR3 has 13 amino acids. CDR3 DNA: TGTGCCAGCAGCTTAGGCAGCTCCTACGAGCAGTACTTC. The encoded protein is CASSLGSSYEQYF.

There are many counts of this clone. The gene calls are TRBV20-1 and TRBJ2-7; TRBD2 agrees at 9 bases. CDR1 is DFQATT and CDR2 is SNEGSKA in the germline V gene (reference sequence). V lost 7 bases, J lost 1 base, and 11 bases stayed unmatched. This CDR3 contains 15 residues. The CDR3 sequence is CSVTPLAGQSYEQYF. The CDR3, as DNA: TGCAGTGTTACTCCTCTAGCGGGACAATCCTACGAGCAGTACTTC.

This clone was picked up many times. V and J are TRBV30 and TRBJ2-3, with D perhaps TRBD2 (6 bases). This CDR3 spans 14 amino acids. The germline V gene encodes CDR1 GTSNPN and CDR2 SVGIG (reference sequence). The V end was cut by 2 bases, the J end by 4 bases, with 13 bases between. CDR3 residues: CAWSRGLEADTQYF. The CDR3 coding sequence is TGTGCCTGGAGTCGGGGGTTGGAGGCAGATACGCAGTATTTT.

The chain links TRBV20-1 to TRBJ2-3, with 9 nucleotides matching TRBD2. The length of the CDR3 is 14 residues. Unmatched junction bases numbered 3, after V lost 5 bases and J lost 0 bases. Germline V gene lookup returns CDR1 DFQATT and CDR2 SNEGSKA (reference sequence). CDR3 coding DNA: TGCAGTGCTGAAACTAGCGGGAGCACAGATACGCAGTATTTT. Amino acids: CSAETSGSTDTQYF.

This clone occurred once. The chain uses TRBV19 and TRBJ1-5; possibly TRBD1 for D (5 bases). This CDR3 is built from 16 residues. Germline lookup yields CDR1 LNHDA and CDR2 SQIVND (reference sequence). Trimming took off 6 bases at V and 6 bases at J, with 21 bases between the two ends. The CDR3, as DNA: TGTGCCAGTAGCCCTCCGGGGCAGGGCTCCCGTCAGCCCCAGCATTTT. This codes for CASSPPGQGSRQPQHF.

There are many counts of this clone. V usage is TRBV6-1 and J usage is TRBJ2-1; 12 bases map to TRBD2. The CDR3 runs to 15 residues. J gave up 7 bases and V 5 bases, and 6 bases lay outside the gene matches. Looked up from germline, CDR1 is MNHNS and CDR2 is SASEGT. The CDR3, as DNA: TGTGCCAGCAGTACCCTAGCGGGAGGGCTTAATGAGCAGTTCTTC. It codes for CASSTLAGGLNEQFF.

This clone was recorded many times. This sequence joins TRBV28 and TRBJ1-2; tentatively, D is TRBD1 (5 bases). The CDR3 loop spans 12 amino acids. V was clipped by 4 bases and J by 13 bases, with 16 bases between them. Germline loops: CDR1 MDHEN, CDR2 SYDVKM. CDR3 in amino acids: CASSYGGQACTF. Here the CDR3 DNA reads TGTGCCAGCAGTTATGGGGGTCAGGCCTGCACCTTC.

This sequence joins TRBV5-1 and TRBJ1-2, with a tentative D call TRBD1 (5 bases). V lost 1 base, J lost 7 bases, and 14 bases lay in between. In germline, CDR1 is SGHRS, CDR2 YFSETQ. CDR3 length: 14 amino acids. In DNA, the CDR3 is TGCGCCAGCAGCTTGTTTGCAGGGCAGGGTGGCTACACCTTC. Its protein product is CASSLFAGQGGYTF. The full variable domain, rest sourced from reference TRBV5-1 and TRBJ1-2, is KAGVTQTPRYLIKTRGQQVTLSCSPISGHRSVSWYQQTPGQGLQFLFEYFSETQRNKGNFPGRFSGRQFSNSRSEMNVSTLELGDSALYLCASSLFAGQGGYTFGSGTRLTVV.

This clone occurred many times. The genes are TRBV6-1 and TRBJ1-5; D may be TRBD1 (5 bases). Trimming cost V 7 bases and J 0 bases, with 13 bases left between them. Germline-derived CDR1 and CDR2 are MNHNS and SASEGT. There are 15 residues in the CDR3. CDR3 amino acids: CASTKRDGSNQPQHF. For the CDR3, the DNA is TGTGCCAGCACCAAGAGGGACGGTAGCAATCAGCCCCAGCATTTT.

Remarks on this clone: A much larger clone differs from this one at a single base, so this may be a read error. This sample includes further DNA sequences coding for the same CDR3. V is TRBV29-1 and J is TRBJ1-1; D uncertain. This CDR3 is 11 amino acids long. V was clipped by 5 bases and J by 11 bases, with 15 bases between them. CDR1 and CDR2 from the germline V gene are SQVTM and ANQGSEA. The CDR3 is CSVHHFNEAFF. The DNA for the CDR3 is TGCAGCGTTCATCATTTTAATGAGGCTTTCTTT.

This clone was observed at least ten times. The chain links TRBV7-9 to TRBJ2-5, with 10 bases identical to TRBD1. CDR3 size: 15 residues. CDR1 and CDR2 from the germline V gene are SEHNR and FQNEAQ (reference sequence). After removal of 5 bases from V and 5 bases from J, the junction contained 8 bases not matched to a gene. The CDR3 reads CASSPRGQGIETQYF. Here the CDR3 DNA reads TGTGCCAGCAGCCCACGGGGACAGGGGATCGAGACCCAGTACTTC.

Many counts were recorded for this clone. V is TRBV11-2 and J is TRBJ1-3; D may be TRBD1 (6 bases). CDR1 is SGHAT, CDR2 FQNNGV, per germline. This CDR3 is 16 amino acids long. Trimming shortened V by 4 bases and J by 4 bases, and 17 bases separated the two germline ends. CDR3 residues: CASSWSAGTSGNTIYF. The DNA of the CDR3 is TGTGCCAGCAGCTGGTCGGCAGGGACATCCGGAAACACCATATATTTT.

J is TRBJ1-5 and V is TRBV7-9; no reliable D call. Between the trimmed V and J ends, which lost 1 base and 3 bases, there was a span of 4 bases. Germline loops: CDR1 SEHNR, CDR2 FQNEAQ (reference sequence). The CDR3 is made up of 13 amino acids. The CDR3 region is CASSLDVNQPQHF. The DNA for the CDR3 is TGTGCCAGCAGCTTAGACGTCAATCAGCCCCAGCATTTT.

This rearrangement joins TRBV11-2 to TRBJ1-1, with 10 bases fitting TRBD1. CDR3 length: 13 amino acids. V was pared by 5 bases and J by 9 bases, with 6 bases of the junction left unmatched. Germline CDR1 is SGHAT and CDR2 is FQNNGV. The CDR3 DNA follows: TGTGCCAGCAGCCAACGGGACAGGGGTCAAGCTTTCTTT. Its translation: CASSQRDRGQAFF.

The chain employs TRBV4-2 and TRBJ2-1, with D possibly called TRBD1 or TRBD2 (5 bases each). From germline, CDR1 is LGHNA and CDR2 YNFKEQ. V lost 4 bases and J lost 0, with 10 bases in between. The CDR3 sequence is 15 residues long. The DNA of the CDR3 is TGTGCCAGCAGCCCGAGGGGATTCTCCTACAATGAGCAGTTCTTC. This gives the protein CASSPRGFSYNEQFF.

This clone was detected many times. V and J are TRBV9 and TRBJ2-3; TRBD1 matches 7 bases. V shed 3 bases, J shed 5 bases, and the junction held 6 bases outside the gene matches. CDR1 and CDR2 from the germline V gene are SGDLS and YYNGEE. The CDR3 extends over 14 amino acids. Written as DNA, the CDR3 is TGTGCCAGCAGCGGAGACCACAGGGGAGATACGCAGTATTTT. Translation: CASSGDHRGDTQYF. The full variable domain, rest sourced from reference TRBV9 and TRBJ2-3, is DSGVTQTPKHLITATGQRVTLRCSPRSGDLSVYWYQQSLDQGLQFLIQYYNGEERAKGNILERFSAQQFPDLHSELNLSSLELGDSALYFCASSGDHRGDTQYFGPGTRLTVL.

This rearrangement joins TRBV6-2 or TRBV6-3 to TRBJ2-7; no clear D gene. The CDR3 is made up of 15 amino acids. V was cut by 5 bases and J by 0 bases, with 14 bases left in between. The germline V gene encodes CDR1 MNHEY and CDR2 SVGEGT. The CDR3 sequence: CASSDPIWISYEQYF. Written as DNA, the CDR3 is TGTGCCAGCAGTGACCCTATCTGGATCTCCTACGAGCAGTACTTC.